This T cell receptor beta chain was retrieved from a study of cytomegalovirus exposure and HLA in healthy donors. Across the whole study: Previous work identified 120 million or so unique TCR beta sequences from about 179 million T cells. Broader study findings: It was shown in a later analysis that HLA-associated TCR beta chains were more clonally expanded than other, equally common chains.

This clone has only a few counts. The antigen remains undetermined. The CDR3 runs 15 residues. Looked up from germline, CDR1 is MGHRA and CDR2 is YSYEKL. Trimming pared 1 base from V and 6 bases from J, leaving 16 bases between. Both 60 Vbeta primers and 13 Jbeta primers went into the PCR. TCRdb's copy holds only in-frame clones and misses some; the assay was immunoSEQ multiplex PCR. The data hold some 170,000 clones, with 65% to 75% observed a single time. This TCR was sampled from a human donor in good health. Sequencing was performed on PBMCs. The chain uses TRBV4-1 and TRBJ2-7, with a weak D call TRBD1 (5 bases). The CDR3 bases are TGCGCCAGCAGCCAAGGGGTCACAGGCGCTCGCGAGCAGTACTTC. Its protein is CASSQGVTGAREQYF.